Shown below are 21 T cell receptor beta chains from a single sample sequenced in a study of CD8+ T cells in alopecia areata. cDNA serving as the sequencing template came from extracted, reverse transcribed RNA. Using immunoSEQ multiplex PCR, the repertoire was profiled, and TCRdb retains in-frame clones only, with some absent. The sample carries about 190,000 clones, 60% recorded once. Stated treatment: oral pan-JAK inhibitor, 5-10 mg twice daily. The sequences come from CD4+ T cells sorted from blood, collected at week 24, from a patient treated with tofacitinib. Receptors were obtained from a human donor with alopecia areata.

This clone showed up just a few times. This rearrangement joins TRBV2 to TRBJ1-4; 9 nucleotides align to TRBD1. V dropped 7 bases and J dropped 8; count of bases not matched to a gene: 5. Germline-derived CDR1 and CDR2 are SNHLY and FYNNEI. CDR3 size: 13 residues. The CDR3 here is CASTRQGGEKLFF. The CDR3 DNA is TGTGCCAGCACTCGACAGGGGGGCGAAAAACTGTTTTTT.

The chain combines TRBV2 with TRBJ1-1; unclear D gene. V was pared by 3 bases and J by 0 bases, with 8 bases between. The germline gives CDR1 SNHLY, CDR2 FYNNEI. The CDR3 contains 14 residues. CDR3 loop: CASSDLRMNTEAFF. For the CDR3, the DNA is TGTGCCAGCAGTGATCTCAGGATGAACACTGAAGCTTTCTTT. Full variable domain (remainder filled in from reference TRBV2 and TRBJ1-1): EPEVTQTPSHQVTQMGQEVILRCVPISNHLYFYWYRQILGQKVEFLVSFYNNEISEKSEIFDDQFSVERPDGSNFTLKIRSTKLEDSAMYFCASSDLRMNTEAFFGQGTRLTVV.

The chain carries TRBV5-1 and TRBJ2-2; maybe TRBD2 (5 bases). The CDR3 runs 14 residues. The V gene lost 4 bases and the J gene lost 1 base, with 8 bases spanning the gap. From germline, CDR1 is SGHRS and CDR2 YFSETQ. The CDR3 sequence is CASSMSGNTGELFF. Written as DNA, the CDR3 is TGCGCCAGCAGCATGAGCGGGAACACCGGGGAGCTGTTTTTT.

This clone came up many times. The CDR3 is CASSGKPGPNSPLHF. The DNA for the CDR3 is TGTGCCAGCAGCGGGAAACCAGGGCCAAATTCACCCCTCCACTTT. This chain connects TRBV9 to TRBJ1-6; D is perhaps TRBD1 (5 bases). The CDR3 loop spans 15 amino acids. V shed 3 bases and J shed 7 bases, with 14 bases lying between them. Germline V gene lookup returns CDR1 SGDLS and CDR2 YYNGEE.

The chain links TRBV5-1 to TRBJ1-2, with a possible D match to TRBD1 (6 bases). The germline gives CDR1 SGHRS, CDR2 YFSETQ. V lost 4 bases, J lost 3 bases, and 10 bases lay in between. The CDR3 is 13 residues long. This CDR3 reads CASSGGQDYGYTF. The CDR3 nucleotides read TGCGCCAGCAGCGGGGGACAAGACTATGGCTACACCTTC.

This clone appeared once. The chain employs TRBV19 and TRBJ2-6; D is perhaps TRBD1 or TRBD2 (5 bases each). From germline, CDR1 is LNHDA and CDR2 SQIVND (reference sequence). The V end was cut by 10 bases, the J end by 6 bases, with 16 bases between. This CDR3 comprises 14 residues. This chain's CDR3 is CATTLGDVANVLTF. The DNA for the CDR3 is TGTGCCACCACCCTGGGGGACGTGGCCAACGTCCTGACTTTC.

This rearrangement joins TRBV9 to TRBJ2-1, with D hard to call. Germline CDR1 and CDR2: SGDLS and YYNGEE. CDR3 length: 13 amino acids. Trimming shortened V by 4 bases and J by 1 base, and 6 bases separated the two germline ends. For the CDR3, the DNA is TGTGCCAGCAGCCTCTGGTCCTACAATGAGCAGTTCTTC. Encoded protein: CASSLWSYNEQFF.

This chain joins TRBV29-1 and TRBJ1-2; weak D call: TRBD1 (6 bases). The germline V gene encodes CDR1 SQVTM and CDR2 ANQGSEA. CDR3 size: 15 residues. V lost 0 bases, J lost 6 bases, and 17 bases lay in between. The CDR3 bases are TGCAGCGTTGAAGATCGGCGGGGGGCCGGAGATGGCTACACCTTC. Encoded protein: CSVEDRRGAGDGYTF.

This clone has only a few counts. The V call is TRBV7-9, the J call TRBJ2-3; the D gene is possibly TRBD1 (5 bases). The germline CDR1 and CDR2 sequences are SEHNR and FQNEAQ (reference sequence). CDR3 length: 16 amino acids. V lost 3 bases and J 0 bases, leaving 13 bases between the germline ends. The CDR3: CASSFGWGSSTDTQYF. The DNA for the CDR3 is TGTGCCAGCAGCTTTGGATGGGGCTCTAGCACAGATACGCAGTATTTT.

In this sample, this clone turned up a few times. The chain uses TRBV10-3 and TRBJ1-1; D ambiguous. This CDR3 contains 12 residues. The germline gives CDR1 ENHRY, CDR2 SYGVKD. V was clipped by 4 bases and J by 7 bases, with 10 bases between them. This CDR3 is CAISVKDGEAFF. The CDR3 DNA reads as TGTGCCATCAGTGTCAAGGACGGTGAAGCTTTCTTT.

V usage is TRBV9 and J usage is TRBJ1-1; D is perhaps TRBD1 (5 bases). CDR3 size: 14 residues. CDR1 is SGDLS, CDR2 YYNGEE, per germline. Deletions cut 0 bases from V and 3 bases from J, with 9 bases between. Written as DNA, the CDR3 is TGTGCCAGCAGCGTAGCTACCAGGGACACTGAAGCTTTCTTT. Encoded protein: CASSVATRDTEAFF.

This rearrangement joins TRBV30 to TRBJ2-6; D remains unclear. CDR1 and CDR2 (germline): GTSNPN, SVGIG (reference sequence). The CDR3 sequence is 17 residues long. V was pared by 3 bases and J by 2 bases, with 17 bases between. In DNA, the CDR3 is TGTGCCTGGAGAGCCCAAACTGCAAGGACTGGGGCCAACGTCCTGACTTTC. Translation: CAWRAQTARTGANVLTF.

V usage is TRBV29-1 and J usage is TRBJ1-2; D uncertain. The CDR3 length is 12 residues. V was clipped by 1 base and J by 4 bases, with 7 bases between them. CDR1 is SQVTM, CDR2 ANQGSEA, per germline. The CDR3 here is CSVEATTYGYTF. CDR3 nucleotide sequence: TGCAGCGTTGAAGCGACTACCTATGGCTACACCTTC.

This clone was detected only once. J is TRBJ2-3 and V is TRBV27; D is undetermined. V lost 5 bases and J 1 base, leaving 10 bases between the germline ends. CDR1 is MNHEY, CDR2 SMNVEV, per germline (reference sequence). This CDR3 region has 14 residues. As DNA, the CDR3 is TGTGCCAGCAGTGCAATAAGGGGCACAGATACGCAGTATTTT. It encodes CASSAIRGTDTQYF.

This rearrangement joins TRBV29-1 to TRBJ1-1; the D is unclear. CDR1 SQVTM and CDR2 ANQGSEA come from the germline V gene. The CDR3 is 12 amino acids. The V end lost 7 bases, the J end lost 3 bases, and 12 bases lay between the germline ends. The CDR3 DNA reads as TGCAGCGGGGCGCAGACCTACACTGAAGCTTTCTTT. As protein: CSGAQTYTEAFF.

The chain joins TRBV23-1 to TRBJ1-4; D possibly corresponds to TRBD1 (5 bases). TRBV23-1 is an open reading frame whose function is uncertain. The CDR3 is made up of 12 amino acids. The V and J ends lost 11 bases and 0 bases respectively, with 7 bases between them. The CDR3, as DNA: TGCGCCGGGGCAGCAACTAATGAAAAACTGTTTTTT. This encodes CAGAATNEKLFF.

This chain joins TRBV29-1 and TRBJ2-3; TRBD2 agrees at 12 bases. The junction had 1 base not matched to a gene; V was cut back by 4 bases and J by 2 bases. This CDR3 spans 14 amino acids. Germline lookup yields CDR1 SQVTM and CDR2 ANQGSEA. CDR3 nucleotides: TGCAGCGTTGGACTAGCGGGGGTCACAGATACGCAGTATTTT. This sequence encodes CSVGLAGVTDTQYF.

The rearrangement joins TRBV30 to TRBJ1-5; D remains unclear. The V end was cut by 2 bases, the J end by 2 bases, with 10 bases between. The CDR3 runs to 14 residues. The germline CDR1 and CDR2 sequences are GTSNPN and SVGIG (reference sequence). For the CDR3, the DNA is TGTGCCTGGAGTCCCCTAGATGGCAATCAGCCCCAGCATTTT. It encodes CAWSPLDGNQPQHF.

The chain combines TRBV29-1 with TRBJ2-7, with D unresolved. This CDR3 has 11 amino acids. V lost 5 bases to trimming and J lost 5 bases, with 10 bases between them. Germline V CDR1 and CDR2: SQVTM, ANQGSEA. CDR3 protein: CSVLLWDEQYF. The DNA of the CDR3 is TGCAGCGTTCTCTTATGGGACGAGCAGTACTTC.

The rearrangement uses TRBV5-6 and TRBJ2-3; possibly TRBD1 for D (5 bases). With 4 bases removed from V and 5 bases from J, the gap between germline ends came to 11 bases. The V gene's germline CDR1 is SGHDT and CDR2 YYEEEE. CDR3 length: 13 amino acids. The CDR3 coding sequence is TGTGCCAGCAGCCTCGACAGACGAGATACGCAGTATTTT. Amino acid sequence: CASSLDRRDTQYF.

The gene calls are TRBV27 and TRBJ1-1; a weak D match, TRBD1 (6 bases). The V gene's germline CDR1 is MNHEY and CDR2 SMNVEV (reference sequence). V was clipped by 6 bases and J by 1 base, with 18 bases between them. The length of the CDR3 is 16 residues. CDR3 amino acids: CASRSLRDTPNTEAFF. Here the CDR3 DNA reads TGTGCCAGCAGAAGCCTTAGGGACACCCCGAACACTGAAGCTTTCTTT.